This T cell receptor beta chain was retrieved from a study of human T cells and chemical hapten exposure. Each CDR3 protein gets one entry after TCRdb re-called the RACE reads with MiXCR. Of 75,000 to 100,000 distinct CDR3 sequences in the sample, about 9% are singletons; the top ten hold approximately 2%. The CDR3 length is 17 residues. CDR1 is KGHSH and CDR2 is LQKENI in the germline V gene. As to time point: patch test 2, 6 weeks after DPC sensitization. Sample treatment: therapeutic diphenylcyclopropenone sensitization with weekly scalp DPC. Turning to this clonotype: An end of the junction does not agree with germline; a read error may underlie this.

The rearrangement uses TRBV18 and TRBJ2-6; maybe TRBD1 (5 bases). Sequencing was performed on whole blood, taken in connection with sensitization to the hapten diphenylcyclopropenone (DPC). This clonotype was sampled from a woman aged 40 to 50 with alopecia areata. Some clones in this sample may be carry-over from other donors' samples. CDR3: CASSPLSPGSGANVPTF. CDR3 in DNA: TGTGCCAGCTCACCACTCAGTCCAGGGTCTGGGGCCAACGTCCCGACTTTC. The whole variable domain, remainder taken from reference TRBV18 and TRBJ2-6, is NAGVMQNPRHLVRRRGQEARLRCSPMKGHSHVYWYRQLPEEGLKFMVYLQKENIIDESGMPKERFSAEFPKEGPSILRIQQVVRGDSAAYFCASSPLSPGSGANVPTFGAGSRLTVL.